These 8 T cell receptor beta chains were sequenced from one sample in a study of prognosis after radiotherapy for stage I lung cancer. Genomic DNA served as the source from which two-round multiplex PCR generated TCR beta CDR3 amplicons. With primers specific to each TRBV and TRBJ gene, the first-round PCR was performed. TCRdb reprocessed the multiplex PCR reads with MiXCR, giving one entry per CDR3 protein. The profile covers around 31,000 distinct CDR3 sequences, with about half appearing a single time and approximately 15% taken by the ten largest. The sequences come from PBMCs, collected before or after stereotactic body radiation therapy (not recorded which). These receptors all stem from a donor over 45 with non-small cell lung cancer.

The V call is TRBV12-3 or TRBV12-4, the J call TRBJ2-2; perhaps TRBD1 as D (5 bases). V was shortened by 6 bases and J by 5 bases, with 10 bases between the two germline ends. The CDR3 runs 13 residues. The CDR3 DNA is TGTGCCAGCAGGATACAGGAGACCGGGGAGCTGTTTTTT. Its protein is CASRIQETGELFF.

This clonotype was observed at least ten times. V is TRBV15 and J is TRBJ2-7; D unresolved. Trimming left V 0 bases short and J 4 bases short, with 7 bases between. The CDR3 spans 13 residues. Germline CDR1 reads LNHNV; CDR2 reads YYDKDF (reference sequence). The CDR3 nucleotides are TGTGCCACCAGCAGAGAGAAAACTTACGAGCAGTACTTC. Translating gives CATSREKTYEQYF.

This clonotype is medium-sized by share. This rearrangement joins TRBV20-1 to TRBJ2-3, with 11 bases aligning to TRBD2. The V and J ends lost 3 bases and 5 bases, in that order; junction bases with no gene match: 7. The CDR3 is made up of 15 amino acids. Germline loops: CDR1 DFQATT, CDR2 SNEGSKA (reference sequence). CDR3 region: CSASLAGGRGDTQYF. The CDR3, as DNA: TGCAGTGCTAGTCTAGCGGGAGGTCGGGGAGATACGCAGTATTTT.

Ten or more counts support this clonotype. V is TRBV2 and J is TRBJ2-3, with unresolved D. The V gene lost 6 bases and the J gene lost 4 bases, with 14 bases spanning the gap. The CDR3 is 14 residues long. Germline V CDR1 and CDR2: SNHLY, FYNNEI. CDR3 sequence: CASRTRPEADTQYF. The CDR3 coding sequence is TGTGCCAGCAGGACGCGCCCCGAAGCAGATACGCAGTATTTT.

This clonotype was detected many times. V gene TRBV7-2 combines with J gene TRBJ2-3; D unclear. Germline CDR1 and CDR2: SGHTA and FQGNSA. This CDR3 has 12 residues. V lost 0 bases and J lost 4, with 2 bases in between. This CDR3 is CASSLAADTQYF. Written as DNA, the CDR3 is TGTGCCAGCAGCTTAGCGGCAGATACGCAGTATTTT. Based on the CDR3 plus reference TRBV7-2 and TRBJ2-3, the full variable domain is GAGVSQSPSNKVTEKGKDVELRCDPISGHTALYWYRQSLGQGLEFLIYFQGNSAPDKSGLPSDRFSAERTGGSVSTLTIQRTQQEDSAVYLCASSLAADTQYFGPGTRLTVL.

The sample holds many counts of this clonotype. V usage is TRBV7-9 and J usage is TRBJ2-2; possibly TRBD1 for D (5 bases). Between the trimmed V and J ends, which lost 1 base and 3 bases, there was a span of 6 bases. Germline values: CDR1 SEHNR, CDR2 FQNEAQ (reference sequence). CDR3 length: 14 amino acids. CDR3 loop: CASSLGQYTGELFF. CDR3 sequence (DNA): TGTGCCAGCAGCTTAGGACAGTACACCGGGGAGCTGTTTTTT.

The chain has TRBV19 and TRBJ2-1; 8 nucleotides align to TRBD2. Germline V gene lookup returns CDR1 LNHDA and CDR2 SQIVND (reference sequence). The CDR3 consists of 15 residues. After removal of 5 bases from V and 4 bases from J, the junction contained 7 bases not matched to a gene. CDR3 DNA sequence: TGTGCCAGTAGTGATCAAGCGGGGGAGTACAATGAGCAGTTCTTC. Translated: CASSDQAGEYNEQFF.

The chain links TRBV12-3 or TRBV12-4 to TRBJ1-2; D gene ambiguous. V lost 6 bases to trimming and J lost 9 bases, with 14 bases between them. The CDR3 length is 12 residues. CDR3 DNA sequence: TGTGCCAGCAGCAGACTAGGAGGGAGCTACACCTTC. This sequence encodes CASSRLGGSYTF.